The source of this T cell receptor (beta chain) is a study of breast tumors, draining lymph nodes, adjacent tissues. This clonotype appeared many times. What it binds is unknown. From the multiplex PCR reads, TCRdb called clonotypes with MiXCR, one entry per CDR3 protein. This sample has 150,000 to 200,000 distinct CDR3 sequences, with about 33% found just once. Axillary draining lymph nodes of breast cancer patients supplied the node samples. Germline V gene sequence: CDR1 MNHEY, CDR2 SVGAGI. Trimming took 0 bases from V and 4 from J, leaving 12 bases between them. This CDR3 spans 15 amino acids. Study-wide points: Tumor and nontumor repertoires were significantly more similar in luminal-like than in basal-like breast cancer. Tumor repertoires ranked between lymph nodes and nontumor tissue in diversity, with V and J gene preferences. The data were judged consistent with most tumor T cells coming from lymph node and expanding in tumor.

The sequence was collected from a female donor with breast cancer. Some clones in this sample may be carry-over from other donors' samples. The J gene is TRBJ1-2, the V gene TRBV6-5, with D unclear. Source material: axillary lymph node tissue. CDR3: CASSYSGGRTYGYTF. The CDR3 DNA reads TGTGCCAGCAGTTACTCAGGCGGCAGAACCTATGGCTACACCTTC.